These T cell receptor beta chains were read from a single sample in a study of CD8+ T cells in alopecia areata. Clones were read by immunoSEQ multiplex PCR, and TCRdb kept only the in-frame ones, dropping some. The sample gives around 100,000 clones, 55% of which show up once; 8.8% is in the top ten. Specimen: CD4+ T cells sorted from blood. All receptors derive from a human donor in good health. The conserved cysteine and the conserved F or W are not part of the CDR3 here.

v_call cdr3_aa
TRBV6-5 ASSPGGSFSYEQY
TRBV18 ASSPTRDREGGYT
TRBV7-3 ASSPTGDNYNEQF
TRBV6-6 ASSPTGDYGYT
TRBV18 ASSPGTSTGELF
TRBV29-1 SVESSYTDTQY
TRBV30 AWSLQGIGATQY
TRBV30 AFIAGGPEQY
TRBV30 AWNEGRNSPLH
TRBV5-1 ASSLVAGTGTYEQY
TRBV4-1 ASSLRTREKLF
TRBV7-9 ASSLMPDTGELF
TRBV14 ASSQAVSGETQY
TRBV30 AWSVAETQY
TRBV6-6 ASSPMRGYEQY
TRBV7-9 ASDSLGTYEQY
TRBV7-2 ASSLSLAGGQETQY
TRBV4-1 ASSQADGNGNEKLF
TRBV9 ASSPRGGAGQETQY
TRBV30 AWSYGSEQY
TRBV15 ATSPAGSLQETQY
TRBV30 AWSVGQGTNEKLF
TRBV28 ASSSRQPQH
TRBV4-2 ASSQGGLPLYEQY
TRBV4-3 ASSQDWGQGYGYT
TRBV7-2 ASSPGGTRSYEQY
TRBV18 ASSPGTGSSYEQY
TRBV7-6 ASSPYRSSTDTQY
TRBV29-1 SVGGRGADTQY
TRBV5-1 ASSPGQGAVYNSPLH
TRBV29-1 SVGGYGNTEAF
TRBV14 ASSPQGLGGYT
TRBV7-9 ASSTDRRTDTQY
TRBV6-5 ASSEEVFYGYT
TRBV6-1 ASSPEGLSNTEAF